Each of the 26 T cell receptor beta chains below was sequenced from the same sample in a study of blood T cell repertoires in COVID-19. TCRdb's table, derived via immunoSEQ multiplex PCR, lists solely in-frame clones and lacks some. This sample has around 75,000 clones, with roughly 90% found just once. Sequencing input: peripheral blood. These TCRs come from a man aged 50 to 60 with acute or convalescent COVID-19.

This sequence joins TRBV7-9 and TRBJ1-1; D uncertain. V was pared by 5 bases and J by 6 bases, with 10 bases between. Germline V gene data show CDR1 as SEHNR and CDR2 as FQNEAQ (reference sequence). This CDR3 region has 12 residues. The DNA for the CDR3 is TGTGCCAGCAGCCCGAAGAGCGCTGAAGCTTTCTTT. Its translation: CASSPKSAEAFF. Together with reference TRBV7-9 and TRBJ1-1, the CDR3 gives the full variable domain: DTGVSQNPRHKITKRGQNVTFRCDPISEHNRLYWYRQTLGQGPEFLTYFQNEAQLEKSRLLSDRFSAERPKGSFSTLEIQRTEQGDSAMYLCASSPKSAEAFFGQGTRLTVV.

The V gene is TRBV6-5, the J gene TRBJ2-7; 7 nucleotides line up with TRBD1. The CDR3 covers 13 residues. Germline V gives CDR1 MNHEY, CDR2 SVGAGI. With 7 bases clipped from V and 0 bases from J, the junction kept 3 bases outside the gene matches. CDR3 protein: CASKTGSSYEQYF. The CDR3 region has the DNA TGTGCCAGCAAGACAGGGAGCTCCTACGAGCAGTACTTC.

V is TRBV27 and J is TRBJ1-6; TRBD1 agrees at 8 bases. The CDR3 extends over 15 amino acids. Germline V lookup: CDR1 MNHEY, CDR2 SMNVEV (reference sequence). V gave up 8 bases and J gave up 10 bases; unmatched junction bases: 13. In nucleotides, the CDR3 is TGTGCCAGCCAGGGGCGACAGGGGATGGGCTCACCCCTCCACTTT. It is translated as CASQGRQGMGSPLHF.

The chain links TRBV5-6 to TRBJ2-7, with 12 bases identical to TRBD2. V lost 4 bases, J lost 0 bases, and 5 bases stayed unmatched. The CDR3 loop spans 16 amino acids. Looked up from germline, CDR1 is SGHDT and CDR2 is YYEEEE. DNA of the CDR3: TGTGCCAGCAGCAGAAGGACTAGCGGGGCCTCCTACGAGCAGTACTTC. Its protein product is CASSRRTSGASYEQYF.

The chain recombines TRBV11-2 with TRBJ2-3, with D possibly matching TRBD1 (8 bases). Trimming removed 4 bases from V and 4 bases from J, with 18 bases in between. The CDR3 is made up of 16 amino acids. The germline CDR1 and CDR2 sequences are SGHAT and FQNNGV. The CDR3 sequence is CASSSIRQGRADTQYF. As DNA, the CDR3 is TGTGCCAGCAGCTCGATAAGACAGGGGAGGGCAGATACGCAGTATTTT.

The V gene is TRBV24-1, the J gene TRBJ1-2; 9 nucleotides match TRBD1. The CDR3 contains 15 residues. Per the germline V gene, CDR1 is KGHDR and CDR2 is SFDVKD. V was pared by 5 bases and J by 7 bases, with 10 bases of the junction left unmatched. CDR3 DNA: TGTGCCACCAGTGCCCCGGACAGGGGATTCGGTGGCTACACCTTC. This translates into CATSAPDRGFGGYTF.

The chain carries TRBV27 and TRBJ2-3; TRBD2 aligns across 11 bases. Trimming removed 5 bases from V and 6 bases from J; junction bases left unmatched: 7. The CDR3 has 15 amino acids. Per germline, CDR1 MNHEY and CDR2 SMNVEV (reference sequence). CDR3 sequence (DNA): TGTGCCAGCAGTCTACTAGCGGGAGTTTCGGATACGCAGTATTTT. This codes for CASSLLAGVSDTQYF.

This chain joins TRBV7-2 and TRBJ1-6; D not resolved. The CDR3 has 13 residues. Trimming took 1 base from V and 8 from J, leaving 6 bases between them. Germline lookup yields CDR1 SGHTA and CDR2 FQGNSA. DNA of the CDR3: TGTGCCAGCAGCTTAGTACAAGATTCACCCCTCCACTTT. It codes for CASSLVQDSPLHF.

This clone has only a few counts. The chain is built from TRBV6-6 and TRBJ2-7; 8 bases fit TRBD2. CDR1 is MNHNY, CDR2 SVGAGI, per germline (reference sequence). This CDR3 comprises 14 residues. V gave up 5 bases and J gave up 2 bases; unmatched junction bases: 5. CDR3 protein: CASSTRGGAYEQYF. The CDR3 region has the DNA TGTGCCAGCAGTACTCGGGGGGGGGCCTACGAGCAGTACTTC.

The CDR3 loop is CASSRTSYEQYF. In DNA, the CDR3 is TGCGCCAGCAGTCGGACTTCCTACGAGCAGTACTTC. The gene calls are TRBV5-1 and TRBJ2-7, with D maybe TRBD2 (5 bases). This CDR3 is 12 amino acids long. Trimming cost V 5 bases and J 1 base, with 7 bases left between them. Germline V gives CDR1 SGHRS, CDR2 YFSETQ.

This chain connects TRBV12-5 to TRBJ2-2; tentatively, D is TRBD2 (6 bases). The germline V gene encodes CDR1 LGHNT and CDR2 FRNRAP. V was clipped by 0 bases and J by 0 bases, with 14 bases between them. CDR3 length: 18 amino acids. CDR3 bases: TGTGCTAGTGGTTTGGTACAAGGAGGGCTGGCGAACACCGGGGAGCTGTTTTTT. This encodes CASGLVQGGLANTGELFF.

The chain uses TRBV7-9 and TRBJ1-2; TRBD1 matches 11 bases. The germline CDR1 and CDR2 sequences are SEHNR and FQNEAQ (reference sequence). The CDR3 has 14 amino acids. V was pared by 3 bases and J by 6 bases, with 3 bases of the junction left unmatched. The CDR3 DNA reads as TGTGCCAGCAGCTTGGACAGGGGGCATGATGGCTACACCTTC. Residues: CASSLDRGHDGYTF. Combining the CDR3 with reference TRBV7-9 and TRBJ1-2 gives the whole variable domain DTGVSQNPRHKITKRGQNVTFRCDPISEHNRLYWYRQTLGQGPEFLTYFQNEAQLEKSRLLSDRFSAERPKGSFSTLEIQRTEQGDSAMYLCASSLDRGHDGYTFGSGTRLTVV.

The CDR3 loop is CAIPGLTYEQYF. The CDR3 DNA sequence: TGTGCCATCCCGGGACTTACCTACGAGCAGTACTTC. The chain has TRBV10-3 and TRBJ2-7; tentatively, D is TRBD2 (6 bases). The CDR3 is made up of 12 amino acids. V was shortened by 8 bases and J by 2 bases, with 10 bases between the two germline ends. In germline, CDR1 is ENHRY, CDR2 SYGVKD.

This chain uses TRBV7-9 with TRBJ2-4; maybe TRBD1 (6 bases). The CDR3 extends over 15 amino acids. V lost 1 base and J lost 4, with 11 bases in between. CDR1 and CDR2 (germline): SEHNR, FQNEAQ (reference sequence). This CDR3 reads CASSLVRRGKNIQYF. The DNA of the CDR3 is TGTGCCAGCAGCTTAGTTCGTAGGGGGAAAAACATTCAGTACTTC.

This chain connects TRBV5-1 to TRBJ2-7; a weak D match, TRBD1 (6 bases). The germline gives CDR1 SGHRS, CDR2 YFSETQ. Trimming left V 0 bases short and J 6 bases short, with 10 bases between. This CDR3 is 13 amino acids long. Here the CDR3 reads CASSLARGGEQYF. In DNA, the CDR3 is TGCGCCAGCAGCTTGGCCAGGGGTGGCGAGCAGTACTTC.

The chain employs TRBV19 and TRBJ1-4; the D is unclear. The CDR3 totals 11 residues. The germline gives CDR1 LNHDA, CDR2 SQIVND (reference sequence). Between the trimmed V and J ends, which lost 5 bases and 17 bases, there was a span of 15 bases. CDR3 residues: CASSVPGSGFF. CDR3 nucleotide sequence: TGTGCCAGTAGTGTTCCGGGTTCGGGTTTTTTT.

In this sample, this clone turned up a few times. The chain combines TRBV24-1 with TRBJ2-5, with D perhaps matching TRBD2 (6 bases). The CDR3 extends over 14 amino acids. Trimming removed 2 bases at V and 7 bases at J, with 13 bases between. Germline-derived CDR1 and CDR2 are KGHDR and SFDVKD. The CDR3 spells CATSDSGETVTQYF. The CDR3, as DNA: TGTGCCACCAGTGATTCGGGGGAGACGGTGACCCAGTACTTC.

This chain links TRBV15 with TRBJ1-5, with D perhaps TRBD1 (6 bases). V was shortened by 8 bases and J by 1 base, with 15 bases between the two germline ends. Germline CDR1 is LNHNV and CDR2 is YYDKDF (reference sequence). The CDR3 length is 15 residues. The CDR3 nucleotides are TGTGCCACCGCGGGGGGCAGGGTGAGCAATCAGCCCCAGCATTTT. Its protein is CATAGGRVSNQPQHF.

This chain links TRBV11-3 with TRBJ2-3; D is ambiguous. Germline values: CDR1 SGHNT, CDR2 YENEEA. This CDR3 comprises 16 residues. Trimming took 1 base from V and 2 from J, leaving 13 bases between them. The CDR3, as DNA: TGTGCCAGCAGCTTAGGCGGTCCAGACTTCACAGATACGCAGTATTTT. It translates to CASSLGGPDFTDTQYF.

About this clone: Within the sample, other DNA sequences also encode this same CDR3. CDR3 in DNA: TGTGCCAGCTCACCAGGGGGGGGTAACATTCAGTACTTC. This sequence encodes CASSPGGGNIQYF. The chain combines TRBV18 with TRBJ2-4; TRBD2 aligns across 7 bases. CDR1 KGHSH and CDR2 LQKENI come from the germline V gene. V lost 2 bases to trimming and J lost 7 bases; unmatched junction nucleotides: 2. The CDR3 totals 13 residues. The full variable domain, with the rest looked up from reference TRBV18 and TRBJ2-4, is NAGVMQNPRHLVRRRGQEARLRCSPMKGHSHVYWYRQLPEEGLKFMVYLQKENIIDESGMPKERFSAEFPKEGPSILRIQQVVRGDSAAYFCASSPGGGNIQYFGAGTRLSVL.

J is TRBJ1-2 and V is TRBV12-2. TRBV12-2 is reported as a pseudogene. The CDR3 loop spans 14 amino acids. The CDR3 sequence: CASPHHQEERGYTF. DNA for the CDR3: TGTGCAAGTCCCCACCATCAGGAGGAGAGGGGCTACACCTTC.

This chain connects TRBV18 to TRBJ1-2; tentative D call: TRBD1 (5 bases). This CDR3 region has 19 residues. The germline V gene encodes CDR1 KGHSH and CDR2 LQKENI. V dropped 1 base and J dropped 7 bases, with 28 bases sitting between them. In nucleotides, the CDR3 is TGTGCCAGCTCACCACTAGGAGGAGGGGCGATACCCTTTGGCTCTGGCTACACCTTC. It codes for CASSPLGGGAIPFGSGYTF.

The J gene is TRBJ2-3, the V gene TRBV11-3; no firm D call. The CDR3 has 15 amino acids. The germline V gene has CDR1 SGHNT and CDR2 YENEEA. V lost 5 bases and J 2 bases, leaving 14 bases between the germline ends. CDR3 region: CASSPEHLFTDTQYF. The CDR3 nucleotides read TGTGCCAGCAGCCCAGAACACCTTTTCACAGATACGCAGTATTTT.

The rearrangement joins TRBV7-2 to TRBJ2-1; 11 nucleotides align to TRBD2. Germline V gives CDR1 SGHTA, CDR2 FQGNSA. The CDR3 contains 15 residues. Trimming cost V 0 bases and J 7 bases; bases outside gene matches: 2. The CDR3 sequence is CASSLAPSGRNEQFF. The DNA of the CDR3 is TGTGCCAGCAGCTTAGCGCCTAGCGGGAGGAATGAGCAGTTCTTC.

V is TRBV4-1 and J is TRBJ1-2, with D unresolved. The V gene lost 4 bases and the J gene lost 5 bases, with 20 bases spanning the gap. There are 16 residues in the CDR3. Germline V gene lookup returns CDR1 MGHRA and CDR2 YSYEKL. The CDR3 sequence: CASSPTSAGLGYGYTF. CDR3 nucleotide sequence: TGCGCCAGCAGCCCGACGTCGGCAGGCCTCGGTTATGGCTACACCTTC.

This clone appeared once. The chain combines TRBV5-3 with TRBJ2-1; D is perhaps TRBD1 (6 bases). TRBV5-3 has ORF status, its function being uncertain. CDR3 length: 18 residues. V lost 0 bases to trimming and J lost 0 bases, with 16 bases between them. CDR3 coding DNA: TGTGCCAGAAGCTTGGGTCTCCCCAGGGGAACCTCCTACAATGAGCAGTTCTTC. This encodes CARSLGLPRGTSYNEQFF.